This T cell receptor beta chain stems from a study of T-cell memory formation after mild COVID-19. V was clipped by 1 base and J by 3 bases, with 11 bases between them. The CDR3 runs to 15 residues. Germline loops: CDR1 LGHNA, CDR2 YSLEER. Each CDR3 protein is one row after TCRdb ran MiXCR on the 5' RACE reads. The sample lists 300,000 or so distinct CDR3 sequences; around 15% were seen once. Sequences were obtained from PBMCs or a T cell subset sorted from them (not recorded which). The sequence was collected from a man aged 18 to 30 who had mild COVID-19 (a few samples of this study predate the infection). Cell type and time point are not known. The rearrangement uses TRBV4-3 and TRBJ2-3; possibly TRBD2 for D (5 bases). In DNA, the CDR3 is TGCGCCAGCAGCCAAGGGAGGTTCGGAACAGATACGCAGTATTTT. This codes for CASSQGRFGTDTQYF.